The clone carrying this T cell receptor (beta chain) was found a few times. The sample belongs to a study of blood T cell repertoires in COVID-19. As originally analysed: Reference gene primer amplification in the assay estimated nucleated cell counts. Assay used: immunoSEQ multiplex PCR; TCRdb lists only in-frame clones, some missing. V and J calls plus clone size are reproduced from that table; the DNA served to infer D and trimming. The sample has some 210,000 clones; 70% to 90% are singletons. Germline CDR1 and CDR2: SQVTM and ANQGSEA. The CDR3 is made up of 13 amino acids. The ends lost 6 bases at V and 8 bases at J; junction bases unmatched: 6.

This receptor was taken from a woman in her 70s with active or convalescent COVID-19. The V call is TRBV29-1, the J call TRBJ1-6; 8 bases fit TRBD1. The material sequenced was peripheral blood. CDR3: CSVRQGRDSPLHF. The CDR3 DNA is TGCAGCGTGCGACAGGGGAGGGATTCACCCCTCCACTTT. The full variable domain, its missing parts supplied by reference TRBV29-1 and TRBJ1-6, is SAVISQKPSRDICQRGTSLTIQCQVDSQVTMMFWYRQQPGQSLTLIATANQGSEATYESGFVIDKFPISRPNLTFSTLTVSNMSPEDSSIYLCSVRQGRDSPLHFGNGTRLTVT.